This entry describes one T cell receptor (beta chain). Its antigen is currently unknown. The sample originates from a study of cytomegalovirus exposure and HLA in healthy donors. As for the study in general: The study placed approximately 81% of its 398 genotyped donors in the Caucasian-associated ancestry cluster.

Vbeta (60) and Jbeta (13) primers were used in the PCR. Sequencing used immunoSEQ multiplex PCR; TCRdb keeps in-frame clones, though not all of them. The sample holds approximately 77,000 clones; around two thirds are singletons and the top ten take roughly 4.9%. Study-level points and caveats: Presence/absence comparisons presumed near-even sequencing depth among donors. Cytomegalovirus-associated TCR beta chains were listed, numbering some 180.

Sequenced sample: PBMCs. This TCR derives from a man aged 55 to 69 in good health and CMV-seropositive.

CDR3 loop: CASSLNQGADEKLFF. The CDR3 nucleotides are TGTGCCAGCAGCTTGAATCAGGGGGCCGATGAAAAACTGTTTTTT. The genes are TRBV7-9 and TRBJ1-4, with 8 bases lining up with TRBD1. Trimming at V came to 3 bases and at J to 6 bases, leaving 6 bases not matched to a gene. Germline loops: CDR1 SEHNR, CDR2 FQNEAQ (reference sequence). The CDR3 has 15 amino acids.